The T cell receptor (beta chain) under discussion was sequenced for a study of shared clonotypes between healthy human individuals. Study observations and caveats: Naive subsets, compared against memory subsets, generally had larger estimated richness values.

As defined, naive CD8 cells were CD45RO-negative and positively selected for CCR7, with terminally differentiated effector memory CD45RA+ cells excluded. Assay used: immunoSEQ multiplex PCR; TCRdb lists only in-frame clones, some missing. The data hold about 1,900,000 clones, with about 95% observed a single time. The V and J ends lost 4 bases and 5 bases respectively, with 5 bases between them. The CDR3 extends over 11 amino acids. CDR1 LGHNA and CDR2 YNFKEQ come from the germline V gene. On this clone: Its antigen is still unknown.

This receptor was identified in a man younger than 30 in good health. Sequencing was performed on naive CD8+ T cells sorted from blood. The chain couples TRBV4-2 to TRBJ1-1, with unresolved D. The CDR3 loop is CASSLKTEAFF. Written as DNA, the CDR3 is TGTGCCAGCAGCCTAAAAACTGAAGCTTTCTTT.